The clone carrying this T cell receptor beta chain was counted once. These data come from a study of blood T cell repertoires in COVID-19. V was pared by 5 bases and J by 2 bases, with 8 bases of the junction left unmatched. The CDR3 has 16 residues. Per germline, CDR1 SGHTA and CDR2 FQGTGA. The data were produced by immunoSEQ multiplex PCR, yet TCRdb's version contains in-frame clones alone and is incomplete. The sample lists 60,000 to 95,000 clones; around 90% were seen once. This sequence originates from a human donor in a cohort sampled during active COVID-19. The chain uses TRBV7-3 and TRBJ2-3; 9 nucleotides match TRBD2. Sample: peripheral blood. CDR3 bases: TGTGCCAGCAGCCTGCGGGGGGGCCGTATCACAGATACGCAGTATTTT. This translates into CASSLRGGRITDTQYF.